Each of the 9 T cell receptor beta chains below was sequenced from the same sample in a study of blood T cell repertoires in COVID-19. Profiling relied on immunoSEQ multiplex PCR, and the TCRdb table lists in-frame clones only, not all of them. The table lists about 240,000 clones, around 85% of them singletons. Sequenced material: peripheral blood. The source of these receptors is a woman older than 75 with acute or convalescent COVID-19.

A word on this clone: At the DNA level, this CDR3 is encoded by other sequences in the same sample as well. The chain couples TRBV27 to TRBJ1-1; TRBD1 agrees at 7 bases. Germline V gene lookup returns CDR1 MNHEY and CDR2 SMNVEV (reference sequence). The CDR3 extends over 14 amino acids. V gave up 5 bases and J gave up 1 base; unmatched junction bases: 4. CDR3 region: CASSPRTGNTEAFF. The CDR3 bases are TGTGCCAGCAGTCCCCGGACAGGGAACACTGAAGCTTTCTTT.

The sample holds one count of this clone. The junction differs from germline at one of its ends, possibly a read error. The CDR3 bases are TGTGCTAGCAGCTTAGGGACAGGGGCGGTCAATGAGCAGTTCTTC. As protein: CASSLGTGAVNEQFF. V gene TRBV7-7 combines with J gene TRBJ2-1; 10 nucleotides agree with TRBD1. Germline V gene lookup returns CDR1 SSHAT and CDR2 FNYEAQ (reference sequence). CDR3 length: 15 residues.

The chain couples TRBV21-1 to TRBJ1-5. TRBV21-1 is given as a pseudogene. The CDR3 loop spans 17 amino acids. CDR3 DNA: TGTGCCAGCAGCAAGGTCGGGTTGAGGAGGAGTGGTCAGCCCCAGCATTTT. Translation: CASSKVGLRRSGQPQHF.

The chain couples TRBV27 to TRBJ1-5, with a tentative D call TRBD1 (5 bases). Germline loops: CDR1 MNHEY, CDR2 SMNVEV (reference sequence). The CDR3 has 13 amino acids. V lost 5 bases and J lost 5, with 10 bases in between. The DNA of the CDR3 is TGTGCCAGCAGTCCCAGGGCCTATCAGCCCCAGCATTTT. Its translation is CASSPRAYQPQHF.

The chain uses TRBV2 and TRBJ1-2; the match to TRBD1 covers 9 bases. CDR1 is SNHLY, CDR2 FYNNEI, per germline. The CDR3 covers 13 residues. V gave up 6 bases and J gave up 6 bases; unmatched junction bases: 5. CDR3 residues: CASSYRGQNGYTF. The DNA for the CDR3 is TGTGCCAGCAGCTACAGGGGGCAGAATGGCTACACCTTC.

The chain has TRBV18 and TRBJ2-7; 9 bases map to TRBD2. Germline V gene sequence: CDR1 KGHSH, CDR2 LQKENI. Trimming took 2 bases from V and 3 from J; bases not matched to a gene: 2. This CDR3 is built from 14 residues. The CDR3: CASSPIAGDYEQYF. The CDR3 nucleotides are TGTGCCAGCTCACCAATAGCGGGGGACTACGAGCAGTACTTC.

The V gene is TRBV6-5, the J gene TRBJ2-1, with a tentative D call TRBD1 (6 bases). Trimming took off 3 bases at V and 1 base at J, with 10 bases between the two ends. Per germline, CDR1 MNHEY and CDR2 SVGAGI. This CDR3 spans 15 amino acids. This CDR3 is CASSYETGSYNEQFF. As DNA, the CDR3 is TGTGCCAGCAGTTATGAGACAGGTTCCTACAATGAGCAGTTCTTC.

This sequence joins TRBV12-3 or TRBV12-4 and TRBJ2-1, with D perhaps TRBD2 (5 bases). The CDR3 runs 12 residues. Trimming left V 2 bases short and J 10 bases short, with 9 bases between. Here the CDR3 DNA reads TGTGCCAGCAGTTTAATTACGGGGGAGCAGTTCTTC. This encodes CASSLITGEQFF.

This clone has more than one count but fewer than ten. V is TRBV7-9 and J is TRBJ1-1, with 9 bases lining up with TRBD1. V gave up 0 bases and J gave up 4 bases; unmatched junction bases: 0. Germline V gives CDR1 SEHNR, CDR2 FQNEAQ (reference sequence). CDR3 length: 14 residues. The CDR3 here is CASSLATGGTEAFF. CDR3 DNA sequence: TGTGCCAGCAGCTTAGCGACAGGGGGCACTGAAGCTTTCTTT.